The rows below give T cell receptor beta chains drawn from one sample of a study of blood T cell repertoires in COVID-19. Generated by immunoSEQ multiplex PCR, the TCRdb table keeps only in-frame clones and is missing some. The sample lists 250,000 to 300,000 clones; approximately 88% were seen once. Sequencing was carried out using peripheral blood. The receptors were sampled from a woman between 65 and 79 years old with COVID-19, enrolled during active disease. CDR3s include the opening cysteine and the closing phenylalanine or tryptophan. A D gene is named only where the DNA matches it firmly. Size values are once, few and many counts, or a class for expanded clones, and some rows have none.

V	D	J	size	CDR3	DNA
TRBV30	TRBD2	TRBJ2-1	once	CAWRASGRLTYNEQFF	TGTGCCTGGAGGGCAAGCGGGAGGCTCACCTACAATGAGCAGTTCTTC
TRBV4-2	-	TRBJ1-2	-	CASSQDRATGGGYTF	TGTGCCAGCAGCCAAGACAGGGCTACGGGGGGTGGCTACACCTTC
TRBV28	TRBD1	TRBJ1-1	-	CASSYRGSTEAFF	TGTGCCAGCAGCTACAGGGGAAGCACTGAAGCTTTCTTT
TRBV11-2	-	TRBJ1-6	once	CASSLEPGWNSPLHF	TGTGCCAGCAGCTTAGAGCCGGGATGGAATTCACCCCTCCACTTT
TRBV28	-	TRBJ1-2	once	CASSPLNYGYTF	TGTGCCAGCAGTCCCCTTAACTATGGCTACACCTTC
TRBV7-9	TRBD2	TRBJ2-3	-	CASSLVGLAGGIPDTQYF	TGTGCCAGCAGCTTAGTGGGACTAGCGGGAGGTATCCCCGATACGCAGTATTTT
TRBV7-2	-	TRBJ1-1	-	CASSLWGQQNTEAFF	TGTGCCAGCAGCTTATGGGGGCAGCAAAACACTGAAGCTTTCTTT
TRBV24-1	-	TRBJ2-3	once	CATSARTASTDTQYF	TGTGCCACCAGTGCTAGGACAGCTAGCACAGATACGCAGTATTTT
TRBV24-1	TRBD2	TRBJ2-7	-	CATSDIASGIYEQYF	TGTGCCACCAGTGATATCGCTAGCGGGATCTACGAGCAGTACTTC
TRBV6-1	TRBD1	TRBJ2-7	-	CASSEAWGQASYEQYF	TGTGCCAGCAGTGAAGCTTGGGGACAGGCCTCCTACGAGCAGTACTTC
TRBV7-2	-	TRBJ1-1	-	CASSLLGQMNTEAFF	TGTGCCAGCAGCTTATTGGGACAAATGAACACTGAAGCTTTCTTT
TRBV19	-	TRBJ2-1	-	CASSPTSQVYNEQFF	TGTGCCAGTAGTCCCACTAGCCAAGTTTACAATGAGCAGTTCTTC
TRBV6-5	-	TRBJ1-5	-	CASRHVSGQPQHF	TGTGCCAGCAGGCACGTTTCAGGGCAGCCCCAGCATTTT
TRBV11-1	TRBD2	TRBJ2-3	-	CASSLARTSRTDTQYF	TGTGCCAGCAGCTTAGCGCGGACTAGCAGAACAGATACGCAGTATTTT
TRBV24-1	-	TRBJ2-1	-	CATSAARTFHNEQFF	TGTGCCACCAGTGCCGCGCGGACTTTTCACAATGAGCAGTTCTTC
TRBV28	TRBD1	TRBJ1-4	-	CASSLQMGQGNEKLFF	TGTGCCAGCAGCCTTCAGATGGGACAGGGTAATGAAAAACTGTTTTTT
TRBV11-2	-	TRBJ2-3	once	CASSFFGEHTDTQYF	TGTGCCAGCAGCTTTTTTGGTGAACACACAGATACGCAGTATTTT
TRBV5-4	-	TRBJ1-4	-	CASSSNDRLNEKLFF	TGTGCCAGCAGCTCAAACGACAGGCTTAATGAAAAACTGTTTTTT
TRBV11-3	TRBD2	TRBJ2-3	-	CASSLGTSEGDTQYF	TGTGCCAGCAGCTTAGGGACTAGCGAGGGGGATACGCAGTATTTT
TRBV28	TRBD1	TRBJ2-6	once	CASSLVQGAVAGANVLTF	TGTGCCAGCAGTTTAGTCCAGGGGGCTGTAGCTGGGGCCAACGTCCTGACTTTC
TRBV29-1	-	TRBJ2-7	-	CSARGNYEQYF	TGCAGCGCCAGGGGAAACTACGAGCAGTACTTC
TRBV30	TRBD1	TRBJ1-5	-	CAWSRDRGSPQHF	TGTGCCTGGAGTAGGGACAGGGGCTCTCCCCAGCATTTT
TRBV6-5	TRBD2	TRBJ2-7	-	CASSRSSGTYEQYF	TGTGCCAGCAGTCGGTCTAGCGGAACCTACGAGCAGTACTTC
TRBV6-2/TRBV6-3	TRBD1	TRBJ1-2	-	CASSWDRERSGYTF	TGTGCCAGCAGTTGGGACAGGGAACGGAGTGGCTACACCTTC
TRBV9	TRBD1	TRBJ1-2	once	CASSGQGQINYGYTF	TGTGCCAGCAGCGGACAGGGACAGATAAACTATGGCTACACCTTC
TRBV19	-	TRBJ1-5	-	CASSMIQGRPQHF	TGTGCCAGTAGTATGATCCAGGGGCGTCCCCAGCATTTT
TRBV5-1	TRBD2	TRBJ2-3	-	CASSLGTSGGTDTQYF	TGCGCCAGCAGCCTGGGGACTAGCGGCGGCACAGATACGCAGTATTTT
TRBV7-2	TRBD1	TRBJ1-1	-	CASSPKNTGGAFF	TGTGCCAGCAGCCCAAAAAATACAGGGGGAGCTTTCTTT
TRBV19	TRBD1	TRBJ1-5	-	CASSPDRGPQPQHF	TGTGCCAGTAGTCCCGACAGGGGGCCTCAGCCCCAGCATTTT
TRBV30	-	TRBJ1-3	-	CAWSLSDRISGNTIYF	TGTGCCTGGAGTCTCTCGGACAGAATCTCTGGAAACACCATATATTTT
TRBV29-1	-	TRBJ2-7	-	CSVELDYEQYF	TGCAGCGTTGAACTAGACTACGAGCAGTACTTC
TRBV30	TRBD1	TRBJ1-6	-	CAWSSSGTANSPLHF	TGTGCCTGGAGTTCGTCCGGGACAGCAAATTCACCCCTCCACTTT
TRBV5-1	-	TRBJ2-5	-	CASSEASQETQYF	TGCGCCAGCAGCGAAGCGTCCCAAGAGACCCAGTACTTC
TRBV7-2	-	TRBJ2-1	-	CASSGGGPYNEQFF	TGTGCCAGCTCTGGGGGGGGCCCCTACAATGAGCAGTTCTTC
TRBV5-1	TRBD2	TRBJ2-2	-	CASSLAGLAGPTGELFF	TGCGCCAGCAGCTTGGCCGGGCTAGCGGGACCCACCGGGGAGCTGTTTTTT
TRBV5-1	-	TRBJ1-6	-	CASSLAGVESPLHF	TGCGCCAGCAGCTTGGCCGGGGTCGAATCACCCCTCCACTTT
TRBV29-1	-	TRBJ2-5	-	CSAGQGYQETQYF	TGCAGCGCCGGTCAGGGCTACCAAGAGACCCAGTACTTC
TRBV24-1	TRBD2	TRBJ2-7	few	CATHGGGRDEQYF	TGTGCCACCCATGGCGGGGGTCGCGACGAGCAGTACTTC
TRBV2	TRBD1	TRBJ1-1	-	CASSLDRGDTEAFF	TGTGCCAGCAGTTTGGACAGGGGAGACACTGAAGCTTTCTTT
TRBV20-1	-	TRBJ1-3	-	CARNTIYF	TGCGCTAGGAACACCATATATTTT
TRBV11-3	TRBD1	TRBJ1-1	-	CASSPGRGGGTEAFF	TGTGCCAGCAGCCCAGGGAGAGGGGGCGGCACTGAAGCTTTCTTT
TRBV14	-	TRBJ2-7	once	CASSRFSSYEQYF	TGTGCCAGCAGCCGATTCAGCTCCTACGAGCAGTACTTC
TRBV29-1	TRBD2	TRBJ2-1	-	CSVSPGTSGSSYNEQFF	TGCAGCGTTAGTCCCGGGACTAGCGGGAGCTCCTACAATGAGCAGTTCTTC
TRBV28	-	TRBJ2-7	-	CASSSRPYEQYF	TGTGCCAGCAGCTCCAGGCCCTACGAGCAGTACTTC
TRBV6-5	-	TRBJ1-1	-	CASSYGGTEAFF	TGTGCCAGCAGTTATGGCGGAACTGAAGCTTTCTTT
TRBV30	TRBD2	TRBJ2-3	-	CACILAVRTDTQYF	TGTGCCTGTATTCTAGCGGTCCGCACAGATACGCAGTATTTT
TRBV28	-	TRBJ2-7	-	CASSLSDRTYEQYF	TGTGCCAGCAGTTTATCGGACAGAACCTACGAGCAGTACTTC
TRBV7-3	-	TRBJ2-7	few	CASSLTLADEQYF	TGTGCCAGCAGCTTAACGTTAGCCGACGAGCAGTACTTC
TRBV10-3	-	TRBJ1-1	-	CAISVGGVGVNTEAFF	TGTGCCATCAGTGTGGGGGGAGTTGGGGTGAACACTGAAGCTTTCTTT
TRBV19	TRBD1	TRBJ2-7	-	CASSILGQTYEQYF	TGTGCCAGTAGTATTCTGGGACAGACCTACGAGCAGTACTTC
TRBV6-5	-	TRBJ1-2	once	CASSYSKGDYGYTF	TGTGCCAGCAGTTACTCAAAGGGGGACTATGGCTACACCTTC
TRBV7-9	-	TRBJ1-6	few	CASSLVAGPLHF	TGTGCCAGCAGCTTAGTTGCGGGGCCCCTCCACTTT
TRBV7-2	-	TRBJ1-3	-	CASSLKLSLGNTIYF	TGTGCCAGCAGCCTGAAGCTTAGCCTTGGAAACACCATATATTTT